This passage covers 13 T cell receptor beta chains from one sample sequenced in a study of T cell repertoires in cytomegalovirus infection. TCRdb reprocessed the reads via MiXCR and lists one record per CDR3 protein. Among roughly 320,000 distinct CDR3 sequences listed, more than 9% were seen once. Sequencing was performed on PBMCs. The receptors stem from a human donor in good health (CMV status not recorded). Some clones in this sample may be carry-over from other donors' samples.

The chain combines TRBV6-2 or TRBV6-3 with TRBJ1-2, with 8 bases matching TRBD1. This CDR3 region has 14 residues. With 0 bases clipped from V and 7 bases from J, the junction kept 4 bases outside the gene matches. Germline CDR1 reads MNHEY; CDR2 reads SVGEGT. In DNA, the CDR3 is TGTGCCAGCAGTTACTCAGGCAGGGGGCCTGGCTACACCTTC. Its translation: CASSYSGRGPGYTF.

This clonotype showed up just a few times. The chain uses TRBV6-6 and TRBJ1-5, with TRBD1 as a possible D gene (6 bases). Germline CDR1 is MNHNY and CDR2 is SVGAGI (reference sequence). Trimming cost V 7 bases and J 7 bases, with 17 bases left between them. The CDR3 is 14 residues long. CDR3: CASTLGAGEQPQHF. The CDR3 nucleotides read TGTGCCAGCACCTTAGGGGCAGGGGAGCAGCCCCAGCATTTT.

This clonotype was detected ten times or more. This CDR3 is CASSLGHQGNTDTQYF. CDR3 bases: TGTGCCAGCAGCTTAGGGCATCAGGGGAATACAGATACGCAGTATTTT. V is TRBV7-2 and J is TRBJ2-3; D is possibly TRBD1 (6 bases). V was trimmed by 1 base and J by 3 bases, leaving 14 bases between them. This CDR3 comprises 16 residues. Germline CDR1 and CDR2: SGHTA and FQGNSA.

There are many counts of this clonotype. The rearrangement links TRBV4-2 to TRBJ1-5, with D unresolved. The V gene lost 0 bases and the J gene lost 5 bases, with 8 bases spanning the gap. Germline CDR1 is LGHNA and CDR2 is YNFKEQ. The CDR3 is 14 amino acids. CDR3 sequence reads: CASSQDVEYQPQHF. In DNA form, the CDR3 reads TGTGCCAGCAGCCAAGATGTAGAATATCAGCCCCAGCATTTT.

This clonotype has a handful of counts. This sequence joins TRBV7-8 and TRBJ2-5; 9 positions match TRBD2. V was pared by 8 bases and J by 4 bases, with 14 bases of the junction left unmatched. Germline values: CDR1 SGHVS, CDR2 FQNEAQ. This CDR3 spans 16 amino acids. In DNA form, the CDR3 reads TGTGCCAGCCAACGGGGCGGGAGGGCCGGAGGAGAGACCCAGTACTTC. As protein: CASQRGGRAGGETQYF.

This clonotype was counted only a few times. The V call is TRBV28, the J call TRBJ2-7, with D tentatively TRBD2 (5 bases). This CDR3 is 14 amino acids long. V lost 4 bases, J lost 0 bases, and 10 bases lay in between. Per the germline V gene, CDR1 is MDHEN and CDR2 is SYDVKM. CDR3 sequence: CASSSSADSYEQYF. In nucleotides, the CDR3 is TGTGCCAGCAGTTCCTCAGCGGACTCCTACGAGCAGTACTTC.

V gene TRBV10-3 combines with J gene TRBJ2-1, with 7 positions matching TRBD2. Per the germline V gene, CDR1 is ENHRY and CDR2 is SYGVKD. V shed 8 bases, J shed 9 bases, and the junction held 7 bases outside the gene matches. The CDR3 contains 12 residues. As DNA, the CDR3 is TGTGCCATCTCCGGACTAGGGGTTGAGCAGTTCTTC. Protein sequence: CAISGLGVEQFF.

This clonotype was found a few times. The chain carries TRBV7-2 and TRBJ2-3, with D tentatively TRBD1 (5 bases). V lost 0 bases, J lost 5 bases, and 9 bases lay in between. The CDR3 contains 14 residues. Germline V lookup: CDR1 SGHTA, CDR2 FQGNSA. CDR3 DNA sequence: TGTGCCAGCAGCTTAGCCAGGGTACGAGATACGCAGTATTTT. This gives the protein CASSLARVRDTQYF.

This clonotype was seen a handful of times. The gene calls are TRBV12-3 or TRBV12-4 and TRBJ2-5, with D maybe TRBD2 (7 bases). CDR3 size: 15 residues. V lost 6 bases and J 4 bases, leaving 18 bases between the germline ends. The CDR3 region is CASRGGGGDGETQYF. In DNA, the CDR3 is TGTGCCAGCAGGGGGGGAGGGGGGGATGGAGAGACCCAGTACTTC.

The V call is TRBV7-2, the J call TRBJ2-7; 14 bases map to TRBD2. Germline CDR1 reads SGHTA; CDR2 reads FQGNSA. Unmatched junction bases numbered 8, after V lost 5 bases and J lost 8 bases. This CDR3 is built from 15 residues. The CDR3: CASSRPGLAGVQQYF. In DNA form, the CDR3 reads TGTGCCAGCAGCCGACCGGGACTAGCGGGAGTCCAGCAGTACTTC.

A few counts support this clonotype. The chain couples TRBV7-3 to TRBJ2-1; D is possibly TRBD2 (5 bases). The CDR3 is made up of 13 amino acids. In germline, CDR1 is SGHTA, CDR2 FQGTGA. Trimming cost V 2 bases and J 9 bases, with 11 bases left between them. As DNA, the CDR3 is TGTGCCAGCAGCTTAGTCGGGGTTAGTGAGCAGTTCTTC. This translates into CASSLVGVSEQFF.

This chain uses TRBV7-9 with TRBJ2-7, with 11 bases matching TRBD1. Losses at the gene ends were 5 bases for V and 1 base for J; bases not matched to a gene: 1. Per the germline V gene, CDR1 is SEHNR and CDR2 is FQNEAQ (reference sequence). The length of the CDR3 is 14 residues. The CDR3 region is CASSGQGASYEQYF. The CDR3 nucleotides are TGTGCCAGCAGCGGACAGGGGGCGTCCTACGAGCAGTACTTC.

CDR3 loop: CASSLPWTSGTSTDTQYF. The CDR3 nucleotides are TGTGCCAGTAGTCTCCCTTGGACTAGCGGGACTAGCACAGATACGCAGTATTTT. The chain employs TRBV19 and TRBJ2-3, with 12 positions matching TRBD2. This CDR3 is 18 amino acids long. The trim removed 5 bases at V and 0 bases at J, leaving 9 bases unmatched. Germline CDR1 is LNHDA and CDR2 is SQIVND (reference sequence). Variable domain in full (rest from reference TRBV19 and TRBJ2-3): DGGITQSPKYLFRKEGQNVTLSCEQNLNHDAMYWYRQDPGQGLRLIYYSQIVNDFQKGDIAEGYSVSREKKESFPLTVTSAQKNPTAFYLCASSLPWTSGTSTDTQYFGPGTRLTVL.